This T cell receptor beta chain originates from a study of OX40 agonist ivuxolimab in advanced cancers. Some background on the complete study: The costimulatory receptor OX40 (CD134) was targeted by ivuxolimab, a fully human IgG2 agonistic monoclonal antibody. Three dose-escalation patients achieved partial responses, one with hepatocellular carcinoma and two with cutaneous melanoma. The point of sequencing TCRbeta in the periphery was to test whether ivuxolimab changed TCR sequence diversity and drove clonal T-cell expansion. Of the approximately 50 dose-escalation patients, hepatocellular carcinoma was present in approximately 20, melanoma in approximately 15, renal cell carcinoma in 9 and head and neck cancer in 9. The paper covers the monotherapy dose-escalation part of the phase I ivuxolimab trial, which included N of about 56 patients. Prior anti-PD-1, anti-PD-L1 or anti-CTLA-4 therapy was permitted, and checkpoint inhibitors had been received by 30% to 40% of dose-escalation patients. The dose-escalation cohort was 82.7% male with a mean age of about 54 years, ranging from roughly 20 to 80. Intravenous ivuxolimab was administered to patients every 2 weeks at six dose levels: 0.01, 0.1, 0.3, 1.5, 3 and 10 mg/kg.

To sequence the TCRbeta CDR3 region, genomic DNA was isolated from the sorted cells. The immunoSEQ Assay was used for sequencing of TCRbeta CDR3 regions. Drawn from immuneACCESS, this table holds only the in-frame rearrangements with V and J called that TCRdb kept. Clones are partly lost; checked studies trace under half to an unresolved V gene and leave the rest unexplained. The sample table records 75,000 to 100,000 clones; less than 85% of these occur just once. Roughly 5.8% of the sample comes from the top ten. Patients with autoimmune disease history or receiving systemic immunosuppression were excluded from the trial. Peripheral blood for TCR sequencing was collected from all dose cohorts at baseline, on cycle 4 day 1, and on cycle 7 day 1. The samples were taken from a phase I, first-in-human, multicenter, open-label dose-escalation trial of ivuxolimab. Adults with locally advanced or metastatic melanoma, renal cell carcinoma, hepatocellular carcinoma or head and neck squamous cell carcinoma were enrolled in the trial. CD4+ and CD8+ T cells were sorted separately from peripheral blood before TCR sequencing.

Worth noting for this clone: The antigen it recognizes is unknown. Within one base of it there is no much larger clone, and no base qualities were kept.

The investigation overall reported the following: Low levels of normalized T-cell clonal expansion were also seen in some nonresponding patients. In partial responders in the 0.1-3.0 mg/kg groups, normalized peripheral clonal expansion was found to be among the lowest, especially among CD8+ T cells. After ivuxolimab, CD8+ T cells had more expanded clones than CD4+ T cells on average. The antigen specificity of the clonally expanded peripheral T cells was not determined. At doses of 0.1 to 3.0 mg/kg, clonal expansion of both CD4+ and CD8+ blood T cells was observed from baseline to week 6.

The germline V gene specifies SGDLS as CDR1 and YYNGEE as CDR2. Between the V and J ends, shortened by 0 bases and 8 bases respectively, the junction contains 11 bases. The CDR3 contains 14 residues, cysteine and phenylalanine counted. Solely the CDR3 DNA is kept, with 42 bases framed from the first base. Specimen: CD4+ or CD8+ T cells sorted from blood, collected in a trial of the OX40 agonist ivuxolimab. The sequence links TRBV9 to TRBJ1-4; no D gene call is confident. The sequence was obtained from an adult with an advanced solid tumor such as melanoma, head and neck, liver or kidney cancer. The CDR3 region reads CASSVASKGEKLFF. The nucleotide sequence reads as follows: TGTGCCAGCAGCGTAGCCTCGAAAGGGGAAAAACTGTTTTTT.